This record concerns one T cell receptor (beta chain) sequence. As processed by the authors: From reference gene primer amplification, estimates of nucleated cell counts were derived. TCRdb's table, derived via immunoSEQ multiplex PCR, lists solely in-frame clones and lacks some. That table is the source of V, J and clone size, and D and trimming were worked out from the DNA. Among approximately 92,000 clones, 70% to 90% were seen once, and the ten largest hold 3.4%. The ends were cut back, 2 bases at V and 10 bases at J, with 21 bases in the middle. The V gene's germline CDR1 is MNHEY and CDR2 SVGEGT. The CDR3 extends over 16 amino acids. This sample is part of a study of blood T cell repertoires in COVID-19.

Sequencing input: peripheral blood. This chain joins TRBV6-2 or TRBV6-3 and TRBJ2-1, with D tentatively TRBD2 (6 bases). The receptor was isolated from a middle-aged man with acute or convalescent COVID-19. CDR3: CASSYEAGENGAEQFF. In nucleotides, the CDR3 is TGTGCCAGCAGTTACGAAGCGGGCGAAAATGGAGCGGAGCAGTTCTTC.